The present entry profiles one T cell receptor beta chain with its context. The sample comes from a study of blood T cell repertoires in COVID-19. Across the study: The analysed material was cDNA or gDNA that came from T cells, B-cell-depleted T cells, or PBMCs.

Donors in Cohort 3 counted as recovered after two negative PCRs, clearance, or symptom resolution. The germline V gene has CDR1 KGHSH and CDR2 LQKENI. The CDR3 is made up of 13 amino acids. The ends were cut back, 4 bases at V and 5 bases at J, with 11 bases in the middle. Sequenced by immunoSEQ multiplex PCR; TCRdb stores in-frame clones only, minus some. The sample lists some 170,000 clones; around 83% were seen once. The gene calls are TRBV18 and TRBJ1-1, with a tentative D call TRBD1 (6 bases). Specimen: PBMCs or T cells enriched from blood (not recorded which). The receptor comes from a man aged 45 to 65 who had recovered from COVID-19. The CDR3 loop reads CASSHDRWTEAFF. DNA for the CDR3: TGTGCCAGCTCACACGACAGGTGGACTGAAGCTTTCTTT.